This note documents a single T cell receptor beta chain sequence. Which antigen it targets is not known. Per-base qualities were not stored, and no clone one base away is much larger. The entire amount of isolated RNA was reverse transcribed using the High Capacity cDNA Reverse Transcription Kit, so the sequenced TCRB transcripts were expressed ones. Deep immunoSEQ sequencing was performed on naive, central memory and regulatory T cell samples, with an average of roughly 4 million total reads per sample. Sorted cells were lysed in RLT buffer, and RNA was extracted using DNase-treated RNeasy Micro or Mini kits according to cell number. To prevent cross-contamination, each cell subset was processed individually, whereas patient and healthy donor samples were processed jointly. The immunoSEQ multiplex PCR was used to amplify TCRB sequences from cDNA, yielding 87-bp fragments that span the CDR3 region. The amplicons were sequenced using the Illumina HiSeq platform. From the authors' description of their analysis: Synthetic template baselines were used to correct PCR bias computationally, reads within Hamming distance 2 were collapsed together, and singletons that could not be merged were discarded. Reads were aligned against IMGT so that V, D and J genes, CDR3 length and insertions or deletions at six rearrangement sites could be assigned. Within each subset, clonotype counts were normalized to sorted cell number, after which true diversity and Gini coefficients were computed with the tcR R package. Repertoire sharing was quantified using the overlap coefficient calculated on TCRB nucleotide sequences. This immuneACCESS table, as held by TCRdb, lists in-frame sequences with V and J called but not all clones. Of the missing ones, under half trace to an unresolved V gene in checked studies; the others have no known cause. That table is the source of V, J and clone size, and D and trimming were worked out from the DNA. This sample gives a few hundred thousand clones in total; over 9% of them show up just once. The top ten clones comprise about 0.63% of the sample.

From each donor, a single peripheral blood sample of 100 to 150 mL on average was drawn into heparinised tubes. A BD FACSAria II was used to sort naive, central memory, regulatory and stem cell-like memory CD4+ T cells with a panel that included CD45RO, CCR7, CD25, CD127, CD95 and CD27. A purity above 95% was achieved for all sorted populations. Right away, PBMCs were isolated by Lymphoprep density gradient centrifugation and were stained directly, with no culture step. So that batch effects would be minimized, each experiment stained and sorted samples in pairs, pairing one healthy donor with one patient. This record belongs to a study of beta chain features in type 1 diabetes (dated by TCRdb to between 2018 and 2020). For context, the study as a whole: Patients and healthy donors did not differ in mean age, gender distribution, total cell number or subset yield. Across all samples, around 100 million sorted cells were examined, and cell number per subset correlated strongly with RNA yield. In the study, TCRB repertoires of sorted circulating CD4+ T cell subsets from recently diagnosed type 1 diabetes patients were compared with those of matched healthy donors. Regulatory and stem cell-like memory subsets were obtained from only 8 patients and roughly eight healthy donors, while naive and central memory subsets were obtained from all 30 or so donors.

The germline V gene (reference sequence) supplies CDR1 MNHEY and CDR2 SMNVEV. There are 15 amino acids in the CDR3, from cysteine to phenylalanine inclusive. Of the read, only the CDR3 DNA is kept; its 45 bases are in frame from base 1. The germline V end is reduced by 2 bases and the J end by 2 bases; junction bases left unmatched: 2. Summary of the overall study and its limitations: A moderate but significant shortening of TCRB CDR3 length was observed in type 1 diabetes patients in all four CD4+ subsets. Naive, central memory and regulatory TCRB repertoires appeared to be more similar among patients than among healthy donors. Sequencing cDNA rather than genomic DNA could over-represent highly expressing activated cells, although activation and CD3 levels did not differ between groups. At VDJ recombination sites, patients with type 1 diabetes made fewer insertions and deleted more nucleotides, a pattern implying thymic rearrangement abnormalities. HLA sub-analyses involved small numbers of individuals, so any influence of HLA type on TCRB rearrangement remained unresolved. PCR might favor shorter templates, but patient and control samples were amplified and corrected together, so any skew would affect both groups equally.

The chain employs TRBV27 and TRBJ1-5; 8 middle bases align to TRBD1. The source material was central memory CD4+ T cells from blood. This clonotype originated in a man aged 25 to 45 with type 1 diabetes. In nucleotides, the sequence is TGTGCCAGCAGTTTACAGGGGGCTGGCAATCAGCCCCAGCATTTT. Its translation reads: CASSLQGAGNQPQHF.